This T cell receptor (beta chain) was retrieved from a study of T cell repertoires in urothelial bladder cancer. CDR1 and CDR2 from the germline V gene are SGHNT and YENEEA. V shed 5 bases, J shed 6 bases, and the junction held 10 bases outside the gene matches. The CDR3 has 16 residues. Libraries were prepared by immunoSEQ multiplex PCR; TCRdb keeps only in-frame clonotypes and omits some of them. Of thousands of clones in the sample, around four fifths were seen once. The specimen was tumor-infiltrating cells from bladder cancer. This clonotype originated in a human donor with urothelial carcinoma. This rearrangement joins TRBV11-3 to TRBJ2-1; 10 nucleotides match TRBD1. The CDR3 is CASSATGTGVFNEQFF. The CDR3 nucleotides read TGTGCCAGCAGCGCCACCGGGACAGGGGTATTCAATGAGCAGTTCTTC.